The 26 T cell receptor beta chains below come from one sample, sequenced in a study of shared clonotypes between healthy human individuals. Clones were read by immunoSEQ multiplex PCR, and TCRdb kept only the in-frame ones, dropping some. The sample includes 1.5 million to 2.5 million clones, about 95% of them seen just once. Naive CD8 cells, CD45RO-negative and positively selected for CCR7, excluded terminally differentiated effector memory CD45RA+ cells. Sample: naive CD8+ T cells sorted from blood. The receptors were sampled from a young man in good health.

The CDR3 sequence: CASSQGASGGETGELFF. CDR3 bases: TGTGCCAGCAGCCAAGGGGCTAGCGGGGGAGAGACCGGGGAGCTGTTTTTT. V and J are TRBV4-2 and TRBJ2-2; 10 bases fit TRBD2. Germline CDR1 LGHNA, CDR2 YNFKEQ. This CDR3 is 17 amino acids long. Losses at the gene ends were 1 base for V and 5 bases for J; bases not matched to a gene: 7.

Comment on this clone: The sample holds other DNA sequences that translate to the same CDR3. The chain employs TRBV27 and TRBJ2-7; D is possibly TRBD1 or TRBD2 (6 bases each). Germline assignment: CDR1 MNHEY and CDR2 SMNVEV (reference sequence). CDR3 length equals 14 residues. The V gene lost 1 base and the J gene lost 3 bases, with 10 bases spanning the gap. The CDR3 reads CASSLLGGYYEQYF. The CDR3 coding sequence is TGTGCCAGCAGTTTATTGGGGGGCTACTACGAGCAGTACTTC.

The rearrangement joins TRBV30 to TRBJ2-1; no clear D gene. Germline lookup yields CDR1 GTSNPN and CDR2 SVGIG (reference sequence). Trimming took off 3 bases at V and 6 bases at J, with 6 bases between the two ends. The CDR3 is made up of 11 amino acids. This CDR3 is CAWSPANEQFF. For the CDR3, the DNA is TGTGCCTGGAGCCCCGCCAATGAGCAGTTCTTC.

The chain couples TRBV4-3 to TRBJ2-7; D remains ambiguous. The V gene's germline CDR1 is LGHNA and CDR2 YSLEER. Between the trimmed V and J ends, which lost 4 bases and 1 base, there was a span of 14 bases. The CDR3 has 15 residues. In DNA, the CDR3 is TGCGCCAGCAGCCCCGAAAAGGGTAGTTCCTACGAGCAGTACTTC. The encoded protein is CASSPEKGSSYEQYF.

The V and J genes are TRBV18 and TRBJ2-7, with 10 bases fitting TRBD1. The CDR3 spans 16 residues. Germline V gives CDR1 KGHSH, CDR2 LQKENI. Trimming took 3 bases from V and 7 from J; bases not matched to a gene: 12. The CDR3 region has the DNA TGTGCCAGCTCACCGGATGGGACAGGGGTGTTGCGGGAGCAGTACTTC. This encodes CASSPDGTGVLREQYF.

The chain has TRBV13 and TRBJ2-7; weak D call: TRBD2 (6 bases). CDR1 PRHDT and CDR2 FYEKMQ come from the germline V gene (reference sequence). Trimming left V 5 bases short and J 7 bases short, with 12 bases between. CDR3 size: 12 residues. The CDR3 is CASSTRDLEQYF. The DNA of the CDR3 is TGTGCCAGCAGCACGCGGGACTTGGAGCAGTACTTC.

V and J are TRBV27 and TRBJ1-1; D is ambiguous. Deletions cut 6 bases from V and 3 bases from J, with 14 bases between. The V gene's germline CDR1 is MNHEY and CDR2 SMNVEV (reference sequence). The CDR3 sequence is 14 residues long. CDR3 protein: CASSLAGLDTEAFF. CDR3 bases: TGTGCCAGCAGCTTAGCGGGGTTAGACACTGAAGCTTTCTTT.

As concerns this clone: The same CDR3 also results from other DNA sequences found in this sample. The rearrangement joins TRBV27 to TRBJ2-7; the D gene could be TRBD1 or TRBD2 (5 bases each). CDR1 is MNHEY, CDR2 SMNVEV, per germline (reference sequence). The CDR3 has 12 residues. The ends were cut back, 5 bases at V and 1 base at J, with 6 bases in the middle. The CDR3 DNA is TGTGCCAGCAGTGGGGGATCCTACGAGCAGTACTTC. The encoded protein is CASSGGSYEQYF.

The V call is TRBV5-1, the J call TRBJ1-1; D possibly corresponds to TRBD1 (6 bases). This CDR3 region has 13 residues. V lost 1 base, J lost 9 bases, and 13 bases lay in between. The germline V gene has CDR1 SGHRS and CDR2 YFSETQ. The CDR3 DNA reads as TGCGCCAGCAGCTTGTGGGGGCCAGATAAAGCTTTCTTT. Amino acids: CASSLWGPDKAFF.

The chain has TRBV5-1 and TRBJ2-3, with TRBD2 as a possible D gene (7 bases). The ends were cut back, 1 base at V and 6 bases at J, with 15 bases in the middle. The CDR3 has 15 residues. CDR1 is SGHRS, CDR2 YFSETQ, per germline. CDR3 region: CASSLIRGDTDTQYF. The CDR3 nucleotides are TGCGCCAGCAGCTTGATACGGGGGGACACGGATACGCAGTATTTT. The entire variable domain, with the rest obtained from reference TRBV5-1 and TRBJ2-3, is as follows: KAGVTQTPRYLIKTRGQQVTLSCSPISGHRSVSWYQQTPGQGLQFLFEYFSETQRNKGNFPGRFSGRQFSNSRSEMNVSTLELGDSALYLCASSLIRGDTDTQYFGPGTRLTVL.

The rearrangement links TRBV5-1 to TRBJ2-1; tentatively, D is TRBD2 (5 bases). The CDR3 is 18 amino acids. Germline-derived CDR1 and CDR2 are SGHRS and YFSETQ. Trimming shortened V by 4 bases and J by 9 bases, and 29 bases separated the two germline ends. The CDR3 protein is CASSPPRALAGWTSEQFF. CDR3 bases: TGCGCCAGCAGCCCGCCCCGCGCGCTAGCCGGGTGGACCAGTGAGCAGTTCTTC.

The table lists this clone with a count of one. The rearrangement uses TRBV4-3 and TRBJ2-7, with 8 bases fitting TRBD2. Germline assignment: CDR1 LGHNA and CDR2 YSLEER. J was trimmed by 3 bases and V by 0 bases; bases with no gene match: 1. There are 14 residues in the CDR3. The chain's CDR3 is CASSQETSGYEQYF. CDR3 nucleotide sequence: TGCGCCAGCAGCCAAGAAACTAGCGGCTACGAGCAGTACTTC.

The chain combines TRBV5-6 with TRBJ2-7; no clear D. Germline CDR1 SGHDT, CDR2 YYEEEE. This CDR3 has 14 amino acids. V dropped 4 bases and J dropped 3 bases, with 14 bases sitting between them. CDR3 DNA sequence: TGTGCCAGCAGCCTGACTGACTTGGGCTACGAGCAGTACTTC. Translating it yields CASSLTDLGYEQYF. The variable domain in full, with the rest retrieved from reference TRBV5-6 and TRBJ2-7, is DAGVTQSPTHLIKTRGQQVTLRCSPKSGHDTVSWYQQALGQGPQFIFQYYEEEERQRGNFPDRFSGHQFPNYSSELNVNALLLGDSALYLCASSLTDLGYEQYFGPGTRLTVT.

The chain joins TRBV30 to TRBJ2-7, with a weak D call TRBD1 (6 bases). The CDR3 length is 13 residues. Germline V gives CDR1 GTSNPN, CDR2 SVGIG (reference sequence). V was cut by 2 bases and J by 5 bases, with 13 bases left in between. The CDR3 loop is CAWSNREMHEQYF. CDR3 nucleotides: TGTGCCTGGAGTAACAGGGAAATGCACGAGCAGTACTTC.

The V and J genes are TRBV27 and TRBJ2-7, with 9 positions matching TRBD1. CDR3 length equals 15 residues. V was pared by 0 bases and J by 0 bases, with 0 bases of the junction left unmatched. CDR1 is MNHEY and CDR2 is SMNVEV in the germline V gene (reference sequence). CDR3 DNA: TGTGCCAGCAGTTTATCGACAGGGGGCTCCTACGAGCAGTACTTC. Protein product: CASSLSTGGSYEQYF.

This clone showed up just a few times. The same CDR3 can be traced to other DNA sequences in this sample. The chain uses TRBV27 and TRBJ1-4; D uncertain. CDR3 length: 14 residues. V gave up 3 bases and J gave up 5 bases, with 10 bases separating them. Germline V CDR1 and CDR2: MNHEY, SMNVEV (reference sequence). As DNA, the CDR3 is TGTGCCAGCAGTTTGGTGGGTTCAAATGAAAAACTGTTTTTT. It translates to CASSLVGSNEKLFF.

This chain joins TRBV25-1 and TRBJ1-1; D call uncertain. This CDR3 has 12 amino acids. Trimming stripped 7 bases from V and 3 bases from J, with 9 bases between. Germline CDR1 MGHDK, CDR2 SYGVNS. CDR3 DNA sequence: TGTGCCAGCAAGACGGTCGACACTGAAGCTTTCTTT. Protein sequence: CASKTVDTEAFF.

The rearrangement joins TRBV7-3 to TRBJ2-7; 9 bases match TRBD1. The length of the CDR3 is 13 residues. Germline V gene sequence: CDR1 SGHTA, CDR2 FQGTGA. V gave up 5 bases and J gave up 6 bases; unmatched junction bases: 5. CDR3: CASSPLTGGEQYF. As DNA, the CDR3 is TGTGCCAGCAGCCCCCTGACAGGGGGCGAGCAGTACTTC.

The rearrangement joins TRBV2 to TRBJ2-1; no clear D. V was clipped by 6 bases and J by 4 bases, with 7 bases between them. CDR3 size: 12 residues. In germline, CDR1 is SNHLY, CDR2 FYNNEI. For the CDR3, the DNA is TGTGCCAGCAGAGACTTGTACAATGAGCAGTTCTTC. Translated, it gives CASRDLYNEQFF.

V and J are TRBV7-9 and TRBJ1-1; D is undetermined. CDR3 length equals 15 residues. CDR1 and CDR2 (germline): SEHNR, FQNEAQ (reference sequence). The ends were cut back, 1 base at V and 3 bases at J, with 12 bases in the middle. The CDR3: CASSLEAEGHTEAFF. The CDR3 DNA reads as TGTGCCAGCAGCTTAGAGGCCGAGGGCCACACTGAAGCTTTCTTT. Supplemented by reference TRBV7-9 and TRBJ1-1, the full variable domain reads DTGVSQNPRHKITKRGQNVTFRCDPISEHNRLYWYRQTLGQGPEFLTYFQNEAQLEKSRLLSDRFSAERPKGSFSTLEIQRTEQGDSAMYLCASSLEAEGHTEAFFGQGTRLTVV.

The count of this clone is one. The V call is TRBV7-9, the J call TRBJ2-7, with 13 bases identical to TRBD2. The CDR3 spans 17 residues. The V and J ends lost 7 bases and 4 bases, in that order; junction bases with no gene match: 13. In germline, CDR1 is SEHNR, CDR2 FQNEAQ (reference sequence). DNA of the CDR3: TGTGCCAGCACCAGAGGGGGGACTAGCGGGGCGTGGTACGAGCAGTACTTC. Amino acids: CASTRGGTSGAWYEQYF. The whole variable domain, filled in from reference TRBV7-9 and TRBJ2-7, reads DTGVSQNPRHKITKRGQNVTFRCDPISEHNRLYWYRQTLGQGPEFLTYFQNEAQLEKSRLLSDRFSAERPKGSFSTLEIQRTEQGDSAMYLCASTRGGTSGAWYEQYFGPGTRLTVT.

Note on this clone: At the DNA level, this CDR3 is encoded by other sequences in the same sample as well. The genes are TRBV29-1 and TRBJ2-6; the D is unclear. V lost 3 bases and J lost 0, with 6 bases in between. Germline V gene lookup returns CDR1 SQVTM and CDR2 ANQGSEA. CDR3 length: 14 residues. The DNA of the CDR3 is TGCAGCGTTGAGGGTAGCTCTGGGGCCAACGTCCTGACTTTC. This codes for CSVEGSSGANVLTF.

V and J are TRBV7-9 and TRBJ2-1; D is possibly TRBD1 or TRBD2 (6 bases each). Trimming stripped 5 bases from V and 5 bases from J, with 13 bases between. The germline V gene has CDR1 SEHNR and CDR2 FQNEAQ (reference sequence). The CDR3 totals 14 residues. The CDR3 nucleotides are TGTGCCAGCAGCCCAGAGGGGGGAAACAATGAGCAGTTCTTC. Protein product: CASSPEGGNNEQFF.

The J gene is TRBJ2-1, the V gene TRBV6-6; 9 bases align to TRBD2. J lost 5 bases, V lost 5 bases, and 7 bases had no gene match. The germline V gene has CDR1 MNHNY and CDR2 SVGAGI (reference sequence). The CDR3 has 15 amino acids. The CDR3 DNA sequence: TGTGCCAGCAGTACAGGACTAGCGCGCGACAATGAGCAGTTCTTC. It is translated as CASSTGLARDNEQFF.

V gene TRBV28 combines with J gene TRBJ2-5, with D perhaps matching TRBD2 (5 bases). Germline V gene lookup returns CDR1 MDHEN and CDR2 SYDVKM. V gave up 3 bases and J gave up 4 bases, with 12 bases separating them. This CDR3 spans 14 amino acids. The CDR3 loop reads CASSLRTFAETQYF. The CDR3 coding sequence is TGTGCCAGCAGTTTGAGGACTTTTGCAGAGACCCAGTACTTC.

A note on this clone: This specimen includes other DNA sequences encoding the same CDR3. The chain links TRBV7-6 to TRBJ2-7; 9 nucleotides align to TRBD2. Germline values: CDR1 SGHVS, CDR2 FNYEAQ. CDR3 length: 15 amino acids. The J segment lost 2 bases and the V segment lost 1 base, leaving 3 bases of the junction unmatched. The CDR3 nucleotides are TGTGCCAGCAGCTTAGGAGCGGGAGGAGCCTACGAGCAGTACTTC. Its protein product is CASSLGAGGAYEQYF.